Presented here are 5 T cell receptor beta chains from one specimen sequenced in a study of blood T cell repertoires in COVID-19. TCRdb keeps only in-frame clones here, not all; method: immunoSEQ multiplex PCR. The data hold 100,000 to 120,000 clones, with approximately 85% observed a single time. Input material: peripheral blood. These receptors all stem from a woman aged 60 to 75 with COVID-19, enrolled during active disease.

The V gene is TRBV6-5, the J gene TRBJ2-3; a possible D gene is TRBD1 (6 bases). Germline CDR1 reads MNHEY; CDR2 reads SVGAGI. This CDR3 comprises 13 residues. The ends were cut back, 6 bases at V and 1 base at J, with 8 bases in the middle. The CDR3 loop is CASRWTGTDTQYF. CDR3 in DNA: TGTGCCAGCAGATGGACAGGCACAGATACGCAGTATTTT.

The V and J genes are TRBV10-2 and TRBJ2-1; possible D gene TRBD1, 6 bases. Germline V gene sequence: CDR1 WSHSY, CDR2 SAAADI. The CDR3 spans 15 residues. Trimming removed 4 bases at V and 6 bases at J, with 16 bases between. The CDR3 DNA sequence: TGCGCCAGCAGTGTGCGGCAGGGGCTTGTCAATGAGCAGTTCTTC. This translates into CASSVRQGLVNEQFF.

The chain has TRBV24-1 and TRBJ2-1, with D possibly being TRBD1 (5 bases). Germline CDR1 KGHDR, CDR2 SFDVKD. The CDR3 totals 15 residues. Between the trimmed V and J ends, which lost 0 bases and 3 bases, there was a span of 8 bases. CDR3 nucleotide sequence: TGTGCCACCAGTGATTTGAAAGGGGTCTACAATGAGCAGTTCTTC. This gives the protein CATSDLKGVYNEQFF.

J is TRBJ1-2 and V is TRBV6-5; 7 bases are a match to TRBD1. V was pared by 8 bases and J by 8 bases, with 5 bases of the junction left unmatched. Germline CDR1 and CDR2: MNHEY and SVGAGI. The CDR3 runs to 11 residues. CDR3 DNA: TGTGCCAGCTCCCAGGGGGAAGGCTACACCTTC. Translation gives CASSQGEGYTF.

This sequence joins TRBV7-2 and TRBJ1-1; D is uncertain. The CDR3 length is 14 residues. Between the trimmed V and J ends, which lost 5 bases and 5 bases, there was a span of 15 bases. Germline CDR1 reads SGHTA; CDR2 reads FQGNSA. CDR3 coding DNA: TGTGCCAGCAGCACCAATACTCTTCGGACTGAAGCTTTCTTT. This gives the protein CASSTNTLRTEAFF.